These 23 T cell receptor beta chains originate from one sample sequenced in a study of blood T cell repertoires in COVID-19. Clones were sequenced by immunoSEQ multiplex PCR, and TCRdb holds only the in-frame ones, with some missing. The table lists roughly 420,000 clones, 88% of them singletons, with 0.9% to 1% in the top ten. Sequenced: PBMCs or T cells enriched from blood (not recorded which). The origin of the receptors is a woman aged 25 to 39 with acute COVID-19.

The rearrangement uses TRBV2 and TRBJ1-1; 8 nucleotides line up with TRBD1. Germline assignment: CDR1 SNHLY and CDR2 FYNNEI. Trimming removed 6 bases from V and 11 bases from J; junction bases left unmatched: 11. The CDR3 length is 13 residues. The CDR3 is CASSVGQGLMAFF. The CDR3 DNA follows: TGTGCCAGCAGCGTCGGACAGGGTCTTATGGCTTTCTTT.

The CDR3 is CASSRDSFSPQHF. The CDR3 nucleotides read TGTGCCAGCAGCAGGGACAGTTTTTCGCCCCAGCATTTT. The V call is TRBV9, the J call TRBJ1-5, with TRBD1 identical over 7 bases. The CDR3 runs 13 residues. Germline V gives CDR1 SGDLS, CDR2 YYNGEE. Unmatched junction bases numbered 7, after V lost 4 bases and J lost 9 bases.

V gene TRBV24-1 combines with J gene TRBJ2-2; 8 nucleotides line up with TRBD2. CDR1 is KGHDR and CDR2 is SFDVKD in the germline V gene. This CDR3 comprises 16 residues. V shed 6 bases, J shed 0 bases, and the junction held 5 bases outside the gene matches. The CDR3 nucleotides read TGTGCCACCAGTACTAGCGGACACACGAACACCGGGGAGCTGTTTTTT. This gives the protein CATSTSGHTNTGELFF.

About this clone itself: Other DNA sequences within the sample encode an identical CDR3. This sequence joins TRBV5-1 and TRBJ2-3, with D possibly TRBD1 on 6 matching bases. Per the germline V gene, CDR1 is SGHRS and CDR2 is YFSETQ. The length of the CDR3 is 14 residues. The V and J ends lost 4 bases and 1 base respectively, with 10 bases between them. The DNA of the CDR3 is TGCGCCAGCAGCACAGGGAGAGGCACAGATACGCAGTATTTT. Translating it yields CASSTGRGTDTQYF.

This sequence joins TRBV27 and TRBJ2-1, with D maybe TRBD2 (6 bases). The CDR3 runs 15 residues. Germline V lookup: CDR1 MNHEY, CDR2 SMNVEV (reference sequence). Trimming left V 0 bases short and J 4 bases short, with 10 bases between. The CDR3 spells CASSLSTRPYNEQFF. CDR3 bases: TGTGCCAGCAGTTTATCGACTAGACCGTACAATGAGCAGTTCTTC.

The rearrangement joins TRBV19 to TRBJ1-5; TRBD1 matches at 10 bases. This CDR3 has 16 amino acids. Trimming at V came to 3 bases and at J to 5 bases, leaving 7 bases not matched to a gene. Germline CDR1 reads LNHDA; CDR2 reads SQIVND (reference sequence). CDR3 DNA sequence: TGTGCCAGTAGTATGAGAGGACAGGGGGTTTATCAGCCCCAGCATTTT. Amino acid sequence: CASSMRGQGVYQPQHF.

The chain couples TRBV6-1 to TRBJ1-3; D is unresolved. Between the trimmed V and J ends, which lost 3 bases and 2 bases, there was a span of 14 bases. The germline CDR1 and CDR2 sequences are MNHNS and SASEGT. This CDR3 is built from 16 residues. CDR3 nucleotide sequence: TGTGCCAGCAGTGAGCGGGCAACCACTGCTGGAAACACCATATATTTT. It is translated as CASSERATTAGNTIYF.

A single count supports this clone. The chain couples TRBV9 to TRBJ2-3; TRBD2 aligns across 14 bases. In germline, CDR1 is SGDLS, CDR2 YYNGEE. The CDR3 has 17 residues. The V segment lost 0 bases and the J segment 5 bases; nucleotides outside the gene matches: 5. Here the CDR3 reads CASSVEGTSGGGDTQYF. CDR3 in DNA: TGTGCCAGCAGCGTAGAGGGGACTAGCGGGGGTGGAGATACGCAGTATTTT. Variable domain in full (rest from reference TRBV9 and TRBJ2-3): DSGVTQTPKHLITATGQRVTLRCSPRSGDLSVYWYQQSLDQGLQFLIQYYNGEERAKGNILERFSAQQFPDLHSELNLSSLELGDSALYFCASSVEGTSGGGDTQYFGPGTRLTVL.

The gene calls are TRBV20-1 and TRBJ1-2, with D possibly matching TRBD1 (5 bases). CDR1 is DFQATT, CDR2 SNEGSKA, per germline (reference sequence). Trimming removed 3 bases from V and 3 bases from J, with 11 bases in between. CDR3 size: 13 residues. CDR3 sequence (DNA): TGCAGTGCTAGTCAGGGCGGAGACTATGGCTACACCTTC. This translates into CSASQGGDYGYTF.

V is TRBV7-2 and J is TRBJ2-7; the match to TRBD2 covers 11 bases. The CDR3 consists of 15 residues. The V gene's germline CDR1 is SGHTA and CDR2 FQGNSA. V trimming: 5 bases; J trimming: 3 bases; junction bases outside the gene matches: 6. CDR3 residues: CASSPSGGQGYEQYF. The CDR3 region has the DNA TGTGCCAGCAGCCCTAGCGGGGGGCAGGGCTACGAGCAGTACTTC.

The chain carries TRBV12-5 and TRBJ1-2; D remains unclear. CDR1 is LGHNT and CDR2 is FRNRAP in the germline V gene. The CDR3 is 12 residues long. Trimming shortened V by 2 bases and J by 4 bases, and 5 bases separated the two germline ends. The CDR3 loop is CASGLRGYGYTF. The CDR3 coding sequence is TGTGCTAGTGGTTTGCGCGGCTATGGCTACACCTTC.

For this clone: This CDR3 is also generated by other DNA sequences in the sample. The chain carries TRBV7-3 and TRBJ1-1; TRBD1 agrees at 9 bases. Unmatched junction bases numbered 0, after V lost 3 bases and J lost 4 bases. Germline V lookup: CDR1 SGHTA, CDR2 FQGTGA. The CDR3 contains 13 residues. As DNA, the CDR3 is TGTGCCAGCAGCTTGGACAGGGGCACTGAAGCTTTCTTT. Translating it yields CASSLDRGTEAFF.

This clone turned up a few times. The rearrangement uses TRBV29-1 and TRBJ1-1; the D is unclear. The CDR3 runs to 11 residues. Germline-derived CDR1 and CDR2 are SQVTM and ANQGSEA. Trimming took off 7 bases at V and 1 base at J, with 7 bases between the two ends. This CDR3 is CSASRNTEAFF. Here the CDR3 DNA reads TGCAGCGCCTCGAGGAACACTGAAGCTTTCTTT.

The rearrangement links TRBV15 to TRBJ2-4, with 7 bases lining up with TRBD1. V shed 2 bases and J 3 bases; nucleotides not matched to a gene: 10. CDR1 is LNHNV and CDR2 is YYDKDF in the germline V gene (reference sequence). The CDR3 is made up of 17 amino acids. The CDR3 spells CATSRIFTGDGKNIQYF. DNA for the CDR3: TGTGCCACCAGCAGAATATTTACAGGGGATGGCAAAAACATTCAGTACTTC.

The chain combines TRBV4-3 with TRBJ1-1; 10 bases fit TRBD1. Trimming cost V 0 bases and J 5 bases; bases outside gene matches: 0. Germline CDR1 is LGHNA and CDR2 is YSLEER. The length of the CDR3 is 14 residues. CDR3 sequence (DNA): TGCGCCAGCAGCCAAGAGGACAGGGGGACTGAAGCTTTCTTT. It specifies CASSQEDRGTEAFF.

The chain uses TRBV9 and TRBJ1-5; 8 positions match TRBD1. The junction had 4 bases not matched to a gene; V was cut back by 4 bases and J by 1 base. Germline CDR1 is SGDLS and CDR2 is YYNGEE. This CDR3 has 15 residues. The CDR3: CASSPTGASNQPQHF. Written as DNA, the CDR3 is TGTGCCAGCAGCCCGACAGGGGCGAGCAATCAGCCCCAGCATTTT.

This chain connects TRBV19 to TRBJ1-1; TRBD1 matches 7 bases. Germline loops: CDR1 LNHDA, CDR2 SQIVND (reference sequence). This CDR3 spans 16 amino acids. V trimming: 4 bases; J trimming: 7 bases; junction bases outside the gene matches: 15. CDR3 sequence (DNA): TGTGCCAGTAGTACCTGGGACAGCCCATCAGGTTTTGAAGCTTTCTTT. It yields the protein CASSTWDSPSGFEAFF.

The gene calls are TRBV4-3 and TRBJ1-3; tentative D call: TRBD1 (6 bases). The CDR3 is made up of 16 amino acids. The germline gives CDR1 LGHNA, CDR2 YSLEER. Trimming took 0 bases from V and 4 from J, leaving 13 bases between them. CDR3: CASSQDRGGPGNTIYF. The CDR3 DNA reads TGCGCCAGCAGCCAAGATAGGGGGGGTCCAGGAAACACCATATATTTT.

V and J are TRBV27 and TRBJ1-4; 9 bases map to TRBD1. This CDR3 contains 16 residues. After removal of 6 bases from V and 3 bases from J, the junction contained 8 bases not matched to a gene. The germline V gene has CDR1 MNHEY and CDR2 SMNVEV (reference sequence). The CDR3 nucleotides read TGTGCCAGCAGGTCACAGGGGGCTCTATCTAATGAAAAACTGTTTTTT. Encoded protein: CASRSQGALSNEKLFF. Supplemented by reference TRBV27 and TRBJ1-4, the full variable domain reads EAQVTQNPRYLITVTGKKLTVTCSQNMNHEYMSWYRQDPGLGLRQIYYSMNVEVTDKGDVPEGYKVSRKEKRNFPLILESPSPNQTSLYFCASRSQGALSNEKLFFGSGTQLSVL.

This clone came up once. The chain combines TRBV6-5 with TRBJ1-1, with D possibly matching TRBD1 (6 bases). This CDR3 comprises 15 residues. The V end was cut by 6 bases, the J end by 0 bases, with 14 bases between. Looked up from germline, CDR1 is MNHEY and CDR2 is SVGAGI. The CDR3 loop reads CASSGQPQLNTEAFF. Here the CDR3 DNA reads TGTGCCAGCAGCGGACAGCCACAGCTGAACACTGAAGCTTTCTTT.

The chain carries TRBV11-2 and TRBJ2-2; 8 bases align to TRBD1. V was clipped by 3 bases and J by 7 bases; unmatched bases: 10. CDR1 SGHAT and CDR2 FQNNGV come from the germline V gene. The CDR3 is made up of 16 amino acids. Written as DNA, the CDR3 is TGTGCCAGCAGCTTTGAGGACAGGGCCTTTGGCGGGGAGCTGTTTTTT. Protein product: CASSFEDRAFGGELFF.

The chain combines TRBV7-2 with TRBJ2-3; 8 bases align to TRBD1. The CDR3 loop spans 15 amino acids. The germline gives CDR1 SGHTA, CDR2 FQGNSA. The trim removed 5 bases at V and 3 bases at J, leaving 7 bases unmatched. CDR3 DNA: TGTGCCAGCAGCCCAAGACAGGGGCGGACAGATACGCAGTATTTT. Translation gives CASSPRQGRTDTQYF. Full variable domain (outside the CDR3, taken from reference TRBV7-2 and TRBJ2-3): GAGVSQSPSNKVTEKGKDVELRCDPISGHTALYWYRQSLGQGLEFLIYFQGNSAPDKSGLPSDRFSAERTGGSVSTLTIQRTQQEDSAVYLCASSPRQGRTDTQYFGPGTRLTVL.

V is TRBV5-1 and J is TRBJ1-5; 9 bases line up with TRBD1. CDR3 length equals 16 residues. V lost 0 bases to trimming and J lost 4 bases; unmatched junction nucleotides: 5. Germline-derived CDR1 and CDR2 are SGHRS and YFSETQ. The CDR3 sequence: CASSLGTTGGNQPQHF. The CDR3 region has the DNA TGCGCCAGCAGCTTGGGGACGACAGGGGGGAATCAGCCCCAGCATTTT.